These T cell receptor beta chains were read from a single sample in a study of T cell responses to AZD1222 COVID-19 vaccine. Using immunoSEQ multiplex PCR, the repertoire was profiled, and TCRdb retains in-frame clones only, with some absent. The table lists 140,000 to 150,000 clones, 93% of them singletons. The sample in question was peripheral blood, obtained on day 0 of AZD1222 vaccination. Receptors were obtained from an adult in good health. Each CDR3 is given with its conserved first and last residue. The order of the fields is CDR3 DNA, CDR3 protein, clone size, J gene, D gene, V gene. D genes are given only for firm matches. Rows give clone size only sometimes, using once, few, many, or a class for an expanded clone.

cdr3_nt: TGTGCCAGCACCAAGGACAGGGGGCCCTACGAGCAGTACTTC
cdr3_aa: CASTKDRGPYEQYF
clone_size: NA
j_call: TRBJ2-7
d_call: TRBD1
v_call: TRBV6-5

cdr3_nt: TGTGCCAGCAGCTCCGTAGCGGGAGGGCCCACCGGGGAGCTGTTTTTT
cdr3_aa: CASSSVAGGPTGELFF
clone_size: NA
j_call: TRBJ2-2
d_call: TRBD2
v_call: TRBV13

cdr3_nt: TGTGCCAGCAGCCCCGTCGGGGGGCGAAACTACGAGCAGTACTTC
cdr3_aa: CASSPVGGRNYEQYF
clone_size: NA
j_call: TRBJ2-7
d_call: NA
v_call: TRBV28

cdr3_nt: TGTGCCAGTAGTATAGCTGGGGAAGCGGCCTACGAGCAGTACTTC
cdr3_aa: CASSIAGEAAYEQYF
clone_size: NA
j_call: TRBJ2-7
d_call: NA
v_call: TRBV19

cdr3_nt: TGTGCCAGCAGCCCCGTGGGACAGGGCTCCAATGAGCAGTTCTTC
cdr3_aa: CASSPVGQGSNEQFF
clone_size: once
j_call: TRBJ2-1
d_call: TRBD1
v_call: TRBV7-2

cdr3_nt: TGTGCCAGCAGCCAAGTGAGTCTCAGGGGGGAAAAACTGTTTTTT
cdr3_aa: CASSQVSLRGEKLFF
clone_size: NA
j_call: TRBJ1-4
d_call: TRBD1
v_call: TRBV3-1/TRBV3-2

cdr3_nt: TGTGCCATCAGTCGGGACAGGAATAATTCACCCCTCCACTTT
cdr3_aa: CAISRDRNNSPLHF
clone_size: NA
j_call: TRBJ1-6
d_call: TRBD1
v_call: TRBV10-3

cdr3_nt: TGCGCCAGCAGTGAAAAGGACAGGGGAAACACTGAAGCTTTCTTT
cdr3_aa: CASSEKDRGNTEAFF
clone_size: NA
j_call: TRBJ1-1
d_call: TRBD1
v_call: TRBV10-2

cdr3_nt: TGTGCCAGCAGCTTGTACAGGGGCTACGAGCAGTACTTC
cdr3_aa: CASSLYRGYEQYF
clone_size: NA
j_call: TRBJ2-7
d_call: TRBD1
v_call: TRBV5-6

cdr3_nt: TGTGCCAGCAGTTACAGAAAAGGGTTCGGTTCGAACACTGAAGCTTTCTTT
cdr3_aa: CASSYRKGFGSNTEAFF
clone_size: NA
j_call: TRBJ1-1
d_call: NA
v_call: TRBV6-2/TRBV6-3